The 18 T cell receptor beta chains below come from one sample, sequenced in a study of molecular identifiers for immune sequencing clone quantification. One entry per CDR3 protein results from TCRdb running MiXCR on the PCR reads. In the table there are roughly 320,000 distinct CDR3 sequences, 20% to 25% of which are singletons. Sequencing was performed on naive CD8+ T cells from blood, with Jurkat cell RNA spiked in. As to subset: FACS-sorted CD8+CD4-CCR7+CD45RA+ naive T cells. These receptors came from a human donor in good health. Some libraries in this study had Jurkat cell RNA spiked in.

This clonotype was detected only a few times. The chain uses TRBV6-5 and TRBJ1-6; D is unresolved. V was pared by 2 bases and J by 0 bases, with 5 bases between. The V gene's germline CDR1 is MNHEY and CDR2 SVGAGI. CDR3 length: 15 amino acids. The CDR3 DNA sequence: TGTGCCAGCAGTTACCCCCGCTCCTATAATTCACCCCTCCACTTT. Protein sequence: CASSYPRSYNSPLHF.

This clonotype was recorded many times. This CDR3 reads CSASRLIFGRNNEQFF. In nucleotides, the CDR3 is TGCAGTGCTAGTCGTTTGATCTTTGGGAGGAACAATGAGCAGTTCTTC. The chain is built from TRBV20-1 and TRBJ2-1; a weak D match, TRBD2 (6 bases). The germline gives CDR1 DFQATT, CDR2 SNEGSKA (reference sequence). Trimming removed 3 bases at V and 5 bases at J, with 20 bases between. This CDR3 has 16 amino acids.

This clonotype was seen a few times. The chain is built from TRBV11-3 and TRBJ2-3; 10 nucleotides align to TRBD2. V shed 5 bases, J shed 2 bases, and the junction held 10 bases outside the gene matches. There are 17 residues in the CDR3. Germline CDR1 SGHNT, CDR2 YENEEA. CDR3 loop: CASSRTPGTSATDTQYF. The CDR3 bases are TGTGCCAGCAGCAGGACGCCGGGGACTAGCGCCACAGATACGCAGTATTTT.

Notes on this clonotype: Just one base apart from a much larger clone, this may be a read error. V is TRBV4-3 and J is TRBJ2-5; 9 nucleotides agree with TRBD1. Germline V gene sequence: CDR1 LGHNA, CDR2 YSLEER. J was trimmed by 9 bases and V by 0 bases; bases with no gene match: 11. There are 16 residues in the CDR3. CDR3 nucleotide sequence: TGCGCCAGCAGCCAAGATCTGGGACAGGGTTTGGGGGCCCAGTACTTC. It specifies CASSQDLGQGLGAQYF.

V usage is TRBV27 and J usage is TRBJ2-7; D unclear. CDR1 and CDR2 from the germline V gene are MNHEY and SMNVEV (reference sequence). Deletions cut 4 bases from V and 3 bases from J, with 22 bases between. There are 17 residues in the CDR3. The CDR3, as DNA: TGTGCCAGCAGTTCCATTACCTCAGGCCCGCCTAACTACGAGCAGTACTTC. It encodes CASSSITSGPPNYEQYF.

This clonotype was observed a handful of times. The chain employs TRBV4-3 and TRBJ1-5; tentatively, D is TRBD1 (5 bases). V was shortened by 3 bases and J by 0 bases, with 9 bases between the two germline ends. Germline V gives CDR1 LGHNA, CDR2 YSLEER. This CDR3 has 15 residues. In DNA, the CDR3 is TGCGCCAGCAGCCATACCAGGGATAGCAATCAGCCCCAGCATTTT. Amino acid sequence: CASSHTRDSNQPQHF.

This clonotype was seen repeatedly, ten times or more. The chain recombines TRBV7-9 with TRBJ2-3; 8 nucleotides line up with TRBD2. CDR1 and CDR2 from the germline V gene are SEHNR and FQNEAQ (reference sequence). This CDR3 comprises 15 residues. With 5 bases clipped from V and 0 bases from J, the junction kept 4 bases outside the gene matches. The CDR3 DNA follows: TGTGCCAGCAGCCGATCTAGCGGGAGCACAGATACGCAGTATTTT. Amino acid sequence: CASSRSSGSTDTQYF.

With respect to this clonotype: A much larger clonotype is one base distant, so this may be a read error. V gene TRBV2 combines with J gene TRBJ2-3; TRBD2 matches 8 bases. CDR3 size: 17 residues. Germline loops: CDR1 SNHLY, CDR2 FYNNEI. The CDR3 DNA follows: TGTGCCAGCGGTGACCCCGAGCGGGAGTATGGCACAGATACGCAGTATTTT. This sequence encodes CASGDPEREYGTDTQYF.

In its sample, this clonotype was seen many times. V and J are TRBV20-1 and TRBJ2-5; D is possibly TRBD1 (6 bases). Between the trimmed V and J ends, which lost 3 bases and 4 bases, there was a span of 12 bases. The CDR3 length is 13 residues. CDR1 is DFQATT and CDR2 is SNEGSKA in the germline V gene (reference sequence). CDR3 sequence (DNA): TGCAGTGCTAGTGATGGGGGCATAGAGACCCAGTACTTC. Translating gives CSASDGGIETQYF.

Comment on this clonotype: This may be a read error: a much more frequent sequence differs by one nucleotide. The chain is built from TRBV27 and TRBJ2-7, with TRBD2 matching 9 bases. CDR1 MNHEY and CDR2 SMNVEV come from the germline V gene (reference sequence). CDR3 length equals 16 residues. Germline trimming cut 2 bases from V and 9 bases from J; bases unmatched to any gene: 14. The CDR3 DNA follows: TGTGCCAGCAGTTTACTAGCGGGGCCCCGTTTGGACGGGCAGTACTTC. Its protein is CASSLLAGPRLDGQYF.

This clonotype has at least ten counts. The rearrangement uses TRBV4-3 and TRBJ2-7; maybe TRBD1 (5 bases). Germline CDR1 is LGHNA and CDR2 is YSLEER. Trimming pared 0 bases from V and 5 bases from J, leaving 14 bases between. This CDR3 comprises 15 residues. This CDR3 is CASSQDAGMLDEQYF. The CDR3 DNA follows: TGCGCCAGCAGCCAAGATGCAGGGATGTTGGACGAGCAGTACTTC.

In this sample, this clonotype turned up many times. The rearrangement joins TRBV7-8 to TRBJ2-3; 13 bases fit TRBD2. CDR3 length: 15 amino acids. CDR1 SGHVS and CDR2 FQNEAQ come from the germline V gene. The V segment lost 4 bases and the J segment 4 bases; nucleotides outside the gene matches: 2. The chain's CDR3 is CASSWTSGRPDTQYF. CDR3 nucleotide sequence: TGTGCCAGCAGCTGGACTAGCGGGAGACCAGATACGCAGTATTTT.

The table lists this clonotype with many counts. V and J are TRBV7-9 and TRBJ2-1; a weak D match, TRBD2 (7 bases). The germline gives CDR1 SEHNR, CDR2 FQNEAQ (reference sequence). CDR3 size: 17 residues. Trimming stripped 3 bases from V and 2 bases from J, with 17 bases between. The CDR3 DNA reads as TGTGCCAGCAGCTTCCCCACAGGGACTATCGCCTACAATGAGCAGTTCTTC. Amino acids: CASSFPTGTIAYNEQFF.

This clonotype was observed at least ten times. Mismatch with germline at one junction end may stem from a read error. V is TRBV29-1 and J is TRBJ2-3, with D unresolved. Germline V CDR1 and CDR2: SQVTM, ANQGSEA. CDR3 size: 14 residues. The CDR3 reads CSAETGPSTDTQYF. CDR3 in DNA: TGCAGCGCTGAAACCGGGCCCAGCACGGATACGCAGTATTTT.

This clonotype was seen a few times. V usage is TRBV24-1 and J usage is TRBJ2-1; 8 positions match TRBD2. The J segment lost 2 bases and the V segment lost 7 bases, leaving 15 bases of the junction unmatched. Germline V lookup: CDR1 KGHDR, CDR2 SFDVKD. The CDR3 has 18 amino acids. Here the CDR3 reads CATRPAGAEEGTYNEQFF. Here the CDR3 DNA reads TGTGCCACCAGACCAGCGGGAGCGGAGGAGGGGACCTACAATGAGCAGTTCTTC.

This clonotype was observed many times. The V call is TRBV6-5, the J call TRBJ2-5, with a possible D match to TRBD1 (6 bases). Between the trimmed V and J ends, which lost 2 bases and 1 base, there was a span of 8 bases. CDR1 is MNHEY, CDR2 SVGAGI, per germline. The CDR3 sequence is 14 residues long. This CDR3 reads CASSYTGIQETQYF. Written as DNA, the CDR3 is TGTGCCAGCAGTTACACAGGGATCCAAGAGACCCAGTACTTC.

Ten or more counts support this clonotype. This chain links TRBV7-9 with TRBJ2-2; D gene uncertain. CDR3 size: 15 residues. V was shortened by 5 bases and J by 4 bases, with 14 bases between the two germline ends. Per germline, CDR1 SEHNR and CDR2 FQNEAQ (reference sequence). The DNA of the CDR3 is TGTGCCAGCAGCCCCACGGCAGGCTCCACCGGGGAGCTGTTTTTT. Its translation: CASSPTAGSTGELFF.

The table lists this clonotype with many counts. The chain links TRBV19 to TRBJ2-7; possible D gene TRBD2, 6 bases. V lost 2 bases, J lost 3 bases, and 17 bases lay in between. The CDR3 has 16 residues. CDR1 is LNHDA and CDR2 is SQIVND in the germline V gene (reference sequence). CDR3 nucleotides: TGTGCCAGTAGTATATTCATCGGGCAGCGGGTCTACGAGCAGTACTTC. Translation gives CASSIFIGQRVYEQYF. The whole variable domain, filled in from reference TRBV19 and TRBJ2-7, reads DGGITQSPKYLFRKEGQNVTLSCEQNLNHDAMYWYRQDPGQGLRLIYYSQIVNDFQKGDIAEGYSVSREKKESFPLTVTSAQKNPTAFYLCASSIFIGQRVYEQYFGPGTRLTVT.